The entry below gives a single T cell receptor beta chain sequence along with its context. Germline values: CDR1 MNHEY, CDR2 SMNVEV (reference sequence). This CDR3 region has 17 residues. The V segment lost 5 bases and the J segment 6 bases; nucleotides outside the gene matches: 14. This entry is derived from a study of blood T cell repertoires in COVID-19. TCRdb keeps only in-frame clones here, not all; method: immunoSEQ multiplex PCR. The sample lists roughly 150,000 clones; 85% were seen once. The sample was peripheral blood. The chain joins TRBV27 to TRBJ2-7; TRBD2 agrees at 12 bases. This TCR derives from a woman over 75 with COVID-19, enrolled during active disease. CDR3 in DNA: TGTGCCAGCAGTCCCCGGGAACGGACTAGCGGGATCCCCGAGCAGTACTTC. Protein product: CASSPRERTSGIPEQYF.